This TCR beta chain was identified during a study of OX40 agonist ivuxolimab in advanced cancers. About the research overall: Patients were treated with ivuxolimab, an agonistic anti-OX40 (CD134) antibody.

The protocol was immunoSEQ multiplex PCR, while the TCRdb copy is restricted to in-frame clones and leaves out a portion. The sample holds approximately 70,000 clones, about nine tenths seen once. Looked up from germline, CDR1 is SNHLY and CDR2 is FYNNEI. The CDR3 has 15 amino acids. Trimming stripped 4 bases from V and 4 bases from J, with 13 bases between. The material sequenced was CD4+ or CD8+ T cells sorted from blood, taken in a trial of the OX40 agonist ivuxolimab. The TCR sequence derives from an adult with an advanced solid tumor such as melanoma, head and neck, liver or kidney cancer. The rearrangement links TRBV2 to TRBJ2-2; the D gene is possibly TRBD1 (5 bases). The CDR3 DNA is TGTGCCAGCAGTGGAAGGGGTTCGGGCACCGGGGAGCTGTTTTTT. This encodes CASSGRGSGTGELFF. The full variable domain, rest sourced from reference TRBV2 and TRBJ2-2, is EPEVTQTPSHQVTQMGQEVILRCVPISNHLYFYWYRQILGQKVEFLVSFYNNEISEKSEIFDDQFSVERPDGSNFTLKIRSTKLEDSAMYFCASSGRGSGTGELFFGEGSRLTVL.